A single sample gave rise to the 24 T cell receptor beta chains below, sequenced in a study of blood T cells in healthy people across ages. Alongside a J-beta primer mix, a sample-barcoded 5' primer served in a second PCR lasting roughly 6 to 12 cycles. A single record per CDR3 protein comes from TCRdb applying MiXCR to the 5' RACE reads. This table holds around 1.5 million distinct CDR3 sequences, about 31% found once. Sequencing was done on a sample of blood. Receptor source: a woman aged 30 to 39 in good health.

Remarks on this clonotype: Its ends do not fully match the called genes, so a read error is possible. The chain combines TRBV5-1 with TRBJ2-3; TRBD2 matches 7 bases. The CDR3 sequence is 14 residues long. Germline CDR1 SGHRS, CDR2 YFSETQ. CDR3 in amino acids: CASSSGTTTDAQYF. Written as DNA, the CDR3 is TGCGCCAGCAGCTCCGGGACTACCACAGATGCGCAGTATTTT.

The chain links TRBV5-1 to TRBJ2-2; either TRBD1 or TRBD2 may fit D (5 bases each). Germline V gene data show CDR1 as SGHRS and CDR2 as YFSETQ. This CDR3 comprises 14 residues. V was pared by 4 bases and J by 7 bases, with 14 bases between. The CDR3, as DNA: TGCGCCAGCAGCCTGGGGACGGCCTTCGGGGAGCTGTTTTTT. This sequence encodes CASSLGTAFGELFF.

There are a few counts of this clonotype. The chain employs TRBV28 and TRBJ2-7; D unresolved. Germline V gene data show CDR1 as MDHEN and CDR2 as SYDVKM. The V and J ends lost 6 bases and 6 bases respectively, with 9 bases between them. The CDR3 length is 11 residues. DNA for the CDR3: TGTGCCAGCAGCTCTCGTACCGAGCAGTACTTC. This sequence encodes CASSSRTEQYF.

This chain links TRBV12-3 or TRBV12-4 with TRBJ2-1, with 10 bases fitting TRBD1. The CDR3 has 15 residues. With 6 bases clipped from V and 9 bases from J, the junction kept 11 bases outside the gene matches. CDR3 in DNA: TGTGCCAGCAGGCACTCCGGGACAGGGGTAGGTGAGCAGTTCTTC. Its protein is CASRHSGTGVGEQFF.

This clonotype was counted only a few times. The V and J genes are TRBV9 and TRBJ2-7; TRBD2 is a possible D gene (7 bases). V dropped 6 bases and J dropped 2 bases, with 15 bases sitting between them. The germline V gene encodes CDR1 SGDLS and CDR2 YYNGEE. CDR3 length equals 14 residues. DNA of the CDR3: TGTGCCAGCAACGAATGGGGGGGGCCCTACGAGCAGTACTTC. Protein sequence: CASNEWGGPYEQYF.

In this sample, this clonotype turned up a few times. This chain links TRBV5-6 with TRBJ1-2, with 8 positions matching TRBD1. The length of the CDR3 is 15 residues. From germline, CDR1 is SGHDT and CDR2 YYEEEE. J lost 7 bases, V lost 0 bases, and 8 bases had no gene match. Written as DNA, the CDR3 is TGTGCCAGCAGCTTGGGACGACAGGGGCCTGGTGGCTACACCTTC. It is translated as CASSLGRQGPGGYTF.

This clonotype was counted only a few times. This sequence joins TRBV7-9 and TRBJ2-6; no firm D call. CDR3 length: 15 amino acids. The V and J ends lost 7 bases and 1 base respectively, with 11 bases between them. Germline loops: CDR1 SEHNR, CDR2 FQNEAQ (reference sequence). The CDR3 loop is CASTLDLSGANVLTF. For the CDR3, the DNA is TGTGCCAGCACCCTAGACCTATCTGGGGCCAACGTCCTGACTTTC.

The V gene is TRBV9, the J gene TRBJ2-1; D is perhaps TRBD2 (5 bases). The germline V and J ends were trimmed by 0 bases and 8 bases, with 9 bases remaining between them. Germline lookup yields CDR1 SGDLS and CDR2 YYNGEE. The CDR3 consists of 13 residues. The CDR3 nucleotides read TGTGCCAGCAGCGTAGGGGCGGGCTATGAGCAGTTCTTC. This encodes CASSVGAGYEQFF.

The rearrangement uses TRBV6-1 and TRBJ2-5, with D unclear. The V gene's germline CDR1 is MNHNS and CDR2 SASEGT. The CDR3 has 14 residues. The V gene lost 1 base and the J gene lost 1 base, with 7 bases spanning the gap. The CDR3 spells CASSEDNSQETQYF. The DNA for the CDR3 is TGTGCCAGCAGTGAAGATAACAGCCAAGAGACCCAGTACTTC.

This clonotype was recorded many times. The gene calls are TRBV29-1 and TRBJ2-1; 8 nucleotides line up with TRBD1. V shed 5 bases and J 1 base; nucleotides not matched to a gene: 4. The CDR3 consists of 14 residues. Germline V lookup: CDR1 SQVTM, CDR2 ANQGSEA. The CDR3 region has the DNA TGCAGCGTTCCCGACAGGGGTTCCTACAATGAGCAGTTCTTC. This translates into CSVPDRGSYNEQFF.

The V gene is TRBV12-3 or TRBV12-4, the J gene TRBJ2-3; maybe TRBD1 (6 bases). The CDR3 spans 16 residues. Trimming removed 6 bases at V and 4 bases at J, with 20 bases between. For the CDR3, the DNA is TGTGCCAGCAGCCCCTTTGGCCCGGCAGGGGCAGATACGCAGTATTTT. Translating gives CASSPFGPAGADTQYF.

The sample holds one count of this clonotype. The CDR3 coding sequence is TGTGCCAGCAGTTTTCTGACCACCACAGGGGTTCAGCAGTACTTC. It is translated as CASSFLTTTGVQQYF. V gene TRBV28 combines with J gene TRBJ2-7, with 7 nucleotides matching TRBD1. Germline loops: CDR1 MDHEN, CDR2 SYDVKM. The junction had 13 bases not matched to a gene; V was cut back by 3 bases and J by 8 bases. CDR3 length: 15 residues.

This clonotype was counted only a few times. The V gene is TRBV20-1, the J gene TRBJ2-7; 9 bases align to TRBD2. J was trimmed by 3 bases and V by 1 base; bases with no gene match: 7. There are 15 residues in the CDR3. Germline lookup yields CDR1 DFQATT and CDR2 SNEGSKA (reference sequence). CDR3 nucleotides: TGCAGTGCTAGAGCCCCTAGCGGGAAGTTCTACGAGCAGTACTTC. It specifies CSARAPSGKFYEQYF.

The chain employs TRBV6-1 and TRBJ1-2; D remains ambiguous. The CDR3 contains 15 residues. Germline CDR1 reads MNHNS; CDR2 reads SASEGT. V was shortened by 2 bases and J by 4 bases, with 14 bases between the two germline ends. The CDR3 here is CASSERVRGAYGYTF. CDR3 coding DNA: TGTGCCAGCAGTGAAAGGGTACGGGGAGCCTATGGCTACACCTTC.

V and J are TRBV24-1 and TRBJ2-1, with 8 bases that match TRBD1. V shed 3 bases and J 11 bases; nucleotides not matched to a gene: 8. The length of the CDR3 is 14 residues. In germline, CDR1 is KGHDR, CDR2 SFDVKD. The DNA of the CDR3 is TGTGCCACCAGTGATCTTAAGGACAGGGACAAGCAGTTCTTC. Protein: CATSDLKDRDKQFF.

In regard to this clonotype: One junction end does not reproduce the germline sequence, and a read error may be involved. This rearrangement joins TRBV2 to TRBJ1-5; perhaps TRBD1 as D (5 bases). This CDR3 is built from 17 residues. Germline V lookup: CDR1 SNHLY, CDR2 FYNNEI. This CDR3 reads CASREDSLSKRNQPQHF. CDR3 in DNA: TGTGCCAGCAGGGAAGACAGTCTTTCCAAACGTAATCAGCCCCAGCATTTT.

This clonotype was seen a few times. The chain has TRBV12-3 or TRBV12-4 and TRBJ1-2; TRBD1 aligns across 12 bases. The V segment lost 6 bases and the J segment 4 bases; nucleotides outside the gene matches: 18. This CDR3 is built from 19 residues. The CDR3 DNA follows: TGTGCCAGCAGACCTCCTTATGGGACAGGGGGCGCGGGTGGCTATGGCTACACCTTC. It yields the protein CASRPPYGTGGAGGYGYTF.

The V and J genes are TRBV4-1 and TRBJ2-7; 11 bases match TRBD1. Germline V CDR1 and CDR2: MGHRA, YSYEKL. The CDR3 runs to 13 residues. V trimming: 4 bases; J trimming: 9 bases; junction bases outside the gene matches: 5. CDR3 sequence reads: CASSLGQGVGQYF. CDR3 DNA sequence: TGCGCCAGCAGCCTGGGACAGGGGGTTGGGCAGTACTTC.

Relative to its sample, this clonotype is medium-sized. This chain links TRBV6-2 or TRBV6-3 with TRBJ2-7; D not certain. The germline CDR1 and CDR2 sequences are MNHEY and SVGEGT. The CDR3 is made up of 16 amino acids. Trimming stripped 0 bases from V and 5 bases from J, with 17 bases between. DNA for the CDR3: TGTGCCAGCAGTTACTCGAAGGGTCGCTTCTACGACGAGCAGTACTTC. Translated, it gives CASSYSKGRFYDEQYF.

At least ten counts were recorded for this clonotype. This sequence joins TRBV29-1 and TRBJ2-7; 11 bases align to TRBD2. Unmatched junction bases numbered 10, after V lost 5 bases and J lost 10 bases. Germline V gives CDR1 SQVTM, CDR2 ANQGSEA. This CDR3 has 13 amino acids. In nucleotides, the CDR3 is TGCAGCGTTCAGGGACTAGCGGTGGGGGGCCAGTACTTC. Translated, it gives CSVQGLAVGGQYF.

This chain connects TRBV12-3 or TRBV12-4 to TRBJ2-2; D tentatively fits TRBD1 or TRBD2 (6 bases each). The CDR3 is made up of 17 amino acids. Trimming took 5 bases from V and 4 from J, leaving 20 bases between them. CDR3 sequence: CASSPVGGAPVTGELFF. CDR3 coding DNA: TGTGCCAGCAGTCCAGTCGGGGGCGCCCCGGTCACCGGGGAGCTGTTTTTT.

J is TRBJ1-2 and V is TRBV21-1. TRBV21-1 represents a pseudogene. The CDR3 runs to 12 residues. The CDR3 DNA is TGTGCCAGCAGCAGCGACGCCAGTGGCTACACCTTC. Its translation: CASSSDASGYTF.

This sequence joins TRBV11-1 and TRBJ2-2, with D possibly matching TRBD1 (6 bases). CDR1 is SGHAT and CDR2 is FQDESV in the germline V gene (reference sequence). With 1 base removed from V and 5 bases from J, the gap between germline ends came to 20 bases. CDR3 size: 18 residues. This CDR3 reads CASSLVSGGPFPTGELFF. For the CDR3, the DNA is TGTGCCAGCAGCTTAGTTTCTGGGGGCCCTTTTCCAACCGGGGAGCTGTTTTTT. The full variable domain, completed using reference TRBV11-1 and TRBJ2-2, is EAEVAQSPRYKITEKSQAVAFWCDPISGHATLYWYRQILGQGPELLVQFQDESVVDDSQLPKDRFSAERLKGVDSTLKIQPAELGDSAMYLCASSLVSGGPFPTGELFFGEGSRLTVL.

The chain recombines TRBV10-3 with TRBJ2-3; possible D gene TRBD1, 6 bases. Trimming stripped 4 bases from V and 1 base from J, with 15 bases between. The CDR3 is 16 residues long. Germline V lookup: CDR1 ENHRY, CDR2 SYGVKD. The CDR3 reads CAISGRQAQGTDTQYF. The CDR3 DNA sequence: TGTGCCATCAGTGGGAGACAGGCCCAAGGCACAGATACGCAGTATTTT.